The source of this T cell receptor beta chain is a study of T cell responses to AZD1222 COVID-19 vaccine. In the study overall: Second-dose timings of about 4 or about 12 weeks were pooled.

To note about this clone: Its matching antigen is unknown.

Study-level findings and limits: Among AZD1222 vaccinees, only five or six were seropositive at baseline. A mostly white British donor set with more females was recruited, and clonal diversity was possibly underestimated.

CDR3 length: 14 residues. Unmatched junction bases numbered 4, after V lost 3 bases and J lost 6 bases. Germline CDR1 WNHNN, CDR2 SYGVQD (reference sequence). Sequencing used immunoSEQ multiplex PCR; TCRdb keeps in-frame clones, though not all of them. The sample carries about 180,000 clones, 85% to 90% recorded once. This chain connects TRBV10-1 to TRBJ2-3; 9 nucleotides match TRBD2. The clonotype was recovered from an adult in good health. The starting material was peripheral blood, obtained on day 0 of AZD1222 vaccination. CDR3 region: CASSDVAGVDTQYF. CDR3 DNA sequence: TGCGCCAGCAGTGATGTAGCGGGGGTGGATACGCAGTATTTT.